This T cell receptor (beta chain) was identified in a study of Ad26.COV2.S vaccination and SARS-CoV-2 variants. Study results and limitations: Following vaccination, spike-specific CD8+ and CD4+ T cell responses reportedly exhibited substantial breadth. TCR breadth and depth estimates may have understated total T cell responses.

As to treatment: 15 to 20 received Ad26.COV2.S at low or high dose, single or two shots; 5 received placebo; per-sample allocation not given. Day 63 after the first injection of vaccine or placebo was the sampling time. V lost 4 bases to trimming and J lost 4 bases, with 14 bases between them. CDR3 size: 14 residues. Per germline, CDR1 SGHNT and CDR2 YYREEE (reference sequence). Assay: immunoSEQ multiplex PCR; the TCRdb copy retains only in-frame clones and omits some. The top ten hold 3.6% of the sample, which has a few hundred thousand clones, more than 75% seen once. As concerns this clone: Its target is not known.

V is TRBV5-4 and J is TRBJ1-2; D uncertain. This material consisted of peripheral blood, taken in a trial of Ad26.COV2.S vaccine versus placebo. This TCR was sampled from a person between 18 and 65 years old who received the Ad26.COV2.S COVID-19 vaccine or a placebo. The CDR3 DNA follows: TGTGCCAGCAGCGTGAGAGGACTTTCCTATGGCTACACCTTC. Translated, it gives CASSVRGLSYGYTF.